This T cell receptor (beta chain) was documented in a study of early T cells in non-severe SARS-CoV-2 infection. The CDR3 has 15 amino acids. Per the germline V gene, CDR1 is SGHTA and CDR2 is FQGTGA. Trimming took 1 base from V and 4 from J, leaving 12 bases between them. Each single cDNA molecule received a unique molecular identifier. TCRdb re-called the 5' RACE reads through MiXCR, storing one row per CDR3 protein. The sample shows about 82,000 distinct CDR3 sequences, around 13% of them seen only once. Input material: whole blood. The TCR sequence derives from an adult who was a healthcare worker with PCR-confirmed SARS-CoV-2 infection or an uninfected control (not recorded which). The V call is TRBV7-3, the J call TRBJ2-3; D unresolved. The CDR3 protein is CASSLKTPAADTQYF. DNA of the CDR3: TGTGCCAGCAGCTTAAAGACTCCTGCGGCAGATACGCAGTATTTT.